This T cell receptor (beta chain) was obtained from a study of T cells in Graves' hyperthyroidism and ophthalmopathy (dated by TCRdb to the late 2010s). Context from the whole study: Peripheral blood was sampled at the time of initial diagnosis, prior to any treatment. TCR V-J signatures able to tell the groups apart were searched for in a discovery cohort of 90 to 100 patients, of whom fewer than 45 had Graves' ophthalmopathy and more than 55 had stable Graves' hyperthyroidism. Prospective prediction of ophthalmopathy was tested in an independent validation cohort consisting of fewer than 20 hyperthyroidism patients and some 15 patients who later progressed to ophthalmopathy. The 100 discovery patients were randomly split 7:3 into training and test sets. In addition, the study compared T-cell repertoires in thyroid tissue and in blood from several Graves' hyperthyroidism patients. Once sampling was done, hyperthyroidism patients were given methimazole at a starting dose of 30 mg daily, whereas ophthalmopathy patients were given high-dose intravenous methylprednisolone. According to the paper, TCR Vbeta CDR3 sequencing was carried out on 120 to 150 peripheral blood samples, which came from 40 to 45 ophthalmopathy, under 80 hyperthyroidism and some 17 progressor patients.

Concerning this clonotype: Its antigen is not yet known. A much larger clone is a single base away; this may be a read error.

Study-level results and caveats: In cross-validation, a model built on a 13 V-J signature told ophthalmopathy apart from stable hyperthyroidism with under 90% sensitivity and approximately 81% specificity, and in testing the same model reached 80%/75%. During validation, the model predicted progression to ophthalmopathy a median of around 7 months ahead of onset, with approximately 71% sensitivity and under 85% specificity. Sample size was not statistically predetermined, and investigators were not blinded to group allocation. Most expanded thyroid clonotypes (frequency above 0.001) were also found in blood, which suggests that blood repertoires may mirror thyroid immune responses.

The CDR3 holds 16 amino acids from the cysteine to the phenylalanine. Left in the record is the CDR3 DNA by itself, 48 bases read in frame from the first base. CDR1 SGHRS and CDR2 YFSETQ were looked up in the germline V gene. TCR beta CDR3 regions were amplified from RNA transcripts. The TCR CDR3 was subjected to a first round of RT-PCR using the HTBI primer set and the Qiagen OneStep RT-PCR kit. A second multiplex PCR round built the libraries, followed by size selection and purification. Libraries were sequenced paired-end with 100 bp reads on an Illumina HiSeq2000. In the source study's methods: SOAPnuke was used to process the raw data, with reads discarded if the reads contained adapters or uncalled bases, had a mean Phred below 15, or lacked an exact constant-primer or identifier match. High-quality paired reads were merged using COPE v1.2.5, and each unique nucleotide sequence was defined as a clonotype. MiTCR v1.1 was used to align the clonotypes against IMGT TRBV, TRBD and TRBJ reference segments. The analysis included only V-J combinations with a frequency above 0.0001, which together covered approximately 99% of the repertoires. The TCS score was defined as the ratio of F50 (clonal expansion) to E x V (chaos), calculated using BLOSUM62-based TCRdist between CDR3 peptides within each V-J. Welch's t-statistics and random forest reduced just over 500 V-J features to roughly 13, which were used in a naive Bayes classifier (R e1071). TCRdb redid the processing of the public reads, applying fastp at Q25 and MiXCR, and retained in-frame beta chains. Each entry merges the rows of one CDR3 protein and shows their most common DNA and genes. The V and J calls, along with clone size, are taken from TCRdb and not from the paper's own processing. This sample gives nearly 600,000 distinct CDR3 sequences in total; 12% to 15% of them show up just once. Clones ranked in the top ten supply roughly 7.1% of the sample.

In the ophthalmopathy patients, disease was moderately to severely active, with a Clinical Activity Score of 3 or more, a NOSPECS grade of 4 or more, and a duration of less than 3 months. Patients with uncontrolled infections, other autoimmune diseases, pregnancy or lactation were excluded. Diagnoses were based on clinical symptoms, serum thyroxine and TRAb, thyroid ultrasound and orbital computed tomography. PBMCs were separated from roughly 10 ml of fresh peripheral blood using Ficoll-Paque density gradient centrifugation. Total RNA was extracted with Trizol reagent, and quality was checked on an Agilent 2100 Bioanalyzer.

This TCR came from a woman aged 18-29 years with Graves' ophthalmopathy. Sequenced input: blood. The chain uses TRBV5-1 and TRBJ2-1, with the D gene not clear enough to name. The DNA sequence reads TGCGCCAGCAGCTTGGGTTCTTGGAGCTCCCACAATGAGCAGTTCTTC. It specifies CASSLGSWSSHNEQFF. With the portions outside the CDR3 filled from the reference TRBV5-1 and TRBJ2-1 genes, the complete variable region becomes KAGVTQTPRYLIKTRGQQVTLSCSPISGHRSVSWYQQTPGQGLQFLFEYFSETQRNKGNFPGRFSGRQFSNSRSEMNVSTLELGDSALYLCASSLGSWSSHNEQFFGPGTRLTVL.